The present T cell receptor beta chain was sequenced within a study of T cell responses to AZD1222 COVID-19 vaccine. The CDR3 loop spans 11 amino acids. Germline CDR1 and CDR2: MNHEY and SVGAGI. V gave up 4 bases and J gave up 5 bases, with 5 bases separating them. Profiling relied on immunoSEQ multiplex PCR, and the TCRdb table lists in-frame clones only, not all of them. The data show 100,000 to 150,000 clones, over 90% seen once. The chain employs TRBV6-5 and TRBJ1-1, with D hard to call. This TCR was recovered from an adult in good health. Sequences were derived from peripheral blood, sampled on day 0 of AZD1222 vaccination. In nucleotides, the CDR3 is TGTGCCAGCAGTTGGGAAACTGAAGCTTTCTTT. Its protein product is CASSWETEAFF.